The 11 T cell receptor beta chains in this list originate from one sample, sequenced in a study of T cell responses to AZD1222 COVID-19 vaccine. Sequencing used immunoSEQ multiplex PCR; TCRdb keeps in-frame clones, though not all of them. The sample carries 140,000 to 150,000 clones, about 90% recorded once. The source was peripheral blood, collected 28 days after the second AZD1222 dose. These TCRs come from an adult who received the AZD1222 COVID-19 vaccine.

This clone was counted only a few times. The chain links TRBV19 to TRBJ1-2; 7 nucleotides agree with TRBD1. The V gene end was trimmed by 3 bases and the J gene end by 5 bases; junction bases not matched to a gene: 9. Germline assignment: CDR1 LNHDA and CDR2 SQIVND (reference sequence). CDR3 size: 15 residues. CDR3 region: CASSIPGGASYGYTF. CDR3 sequence (DNA): TGTGCCAGTAGTATCCCAGGGGGGGCGTCTTATGGCTACACCTTC.

The V gene is TRBV6-6, the J gene TRBJ2-6, with no clear D. Per germline, CDR1 MNHNY and CDR2 SVGAGI (reference sequence). This CDR3 has 15 residues. Deletions cut 2 bases from V and 0 bases from J, with 5 bases between. In nucleotides, the CDR3 is TGTGCCAGCAGTTACGCTAGCTCTGGGGCCAACGTCCTGACTTTC. This gives the protein CASSYASSGANVLTF.

This clone was counted once. The chain couples TRBV29-1 to TRBJ1-1; TRBD1 aligns across 7 bases. After removal of 4 bases from V and 4 bases from J, the junction contained 18 bases not matched to a gene. The CDR3 sequence is 17 residues long. Looked up from germline, CDR1 is SQVTM and CDR2 is ANQGSEA. CDR3 in DNA: TGCAGCGTTGTGGTATTCGGGCAGGGGGTTTACTCCACTGAAGCTTTCTTT. This encodes CSVVVFGQGVYSTEAFF.

The gene calls are TRBV9 and TRBJ2-5, with 9 bases fitting TRBD2. The trim removed 5 bases at V and 2 bases at J, leaving 13 bases unmatched. Germline V lookup: CDR1 SGDLS, CDR2 YYNGEE. This CDR3 has 17 amino acids. The DNA for the CDR3 is TGTGCCAGCAGTCCCGGCGGGAGGGCCTTTGCGCAAGAGACCCAGTACTTC. Its translation: CASSPGGRAFAQETQYF. Based on the CDR3 plus reference TRBV9 and TRBJ2-5, the full variable domain is DSGVTQTPKHLITATGQRVTLRCSPRSGDLSVYWYQQSLDQGLQFLIQYYNGEERAKGNILERFSAQQFPDLHSELNLSSLELGDSALYFCASSPGGRAFAQETQYFGPGTRLLVL.

The DNA of the CDR3 is TGTGCCAGCAGCTTCGGCTCTAGCACAGATACGCAGTATTTT. It yields the protein CASSFGSSTDTQYF. The chain uses TRBV11-3 and TRBJ2-3; no reliable D call. The CDR3 covers 14 residues. V lost 3 bases and J lost 0, with 7 bases in between. Germline V gene data show CDR1 as SGHNT and CDR2 as YENEEA.

The chain has TRBV29-1 and TRBJ1-1, with D possibly being TRBD1 (5 bases). Germline lookup yields CDR1 SQVTM and CDR2 ANQGSEA. The CDR3 totals 13 residues. With 1 base removed from V and 2 bases from J, the gap between germline ends came to 8 bases. CDR3 in DNA: TGCAGCGTTGAAGGCAGGGTAAACACTGAAGCTTTCTTT. Its protein is CSVEGRVNTEAFF.

This clone was observed once. The V call is TRBV3-1 (or the pseudogene TRBV3-2), the J call TRBJ1-4; possible D gene TRBD1, 6 bases. This CDR3 is built from 15 residues. The germline gives CDR1 LGHDT, CDR2 YNNKEL (reference sequence). Between the trimmed V and J ends, which lost 4 bases and 10 bases, there was a span of 19 bases. For the CDR3, the DNA is TGTGCCAGCAGCCGGAATCCGGGGACACGTGGAAAACTGTTTTTT. This encodes CASSRNPGTRGKLFF.

V is TRBV4-1 and J is TRBJ1-1; weak D call: TRBD1 (5 bases). The CDR3 runs to 14 residues. Germline V CDR1 and CDR2: MGHRA, YSYEKL. V was cut by 1 base and J by 4 bases, with 10 bases left in between. The CDR3 reads CASSQGGGGTEAFF. The CDR3 DNA follows: TGCGCCAGCAGCCAAGGTGGCGGGGGCACTGAAGCTTTCTTT.

The V gene is TRBV3-1 (or the pseudogene TRBV3-2), the J gene TRBJ2-6; D not certain. The CDR3 extends over 16 amino acids. The V end lost 1 base, the J end lost 0 bases, and 7 bases lay between the germline ends. Germline V gene lookup returns CDR1 LGHDT and CDR2 YNNKEL (reference sequence). The CDR3 sequence is CASSQARSSGANVLTF. The CDR3 nucleotides read TGTGCCAGCAGCCAAGCTAGGAGCTCTGGGGCCAACGTCCTGACTTTC.

This rearrangement joins TRBV2 to TRBJ1-2; D may be TRBD1 (5 bases). Germline CDR1 is SNHLY and CDR2 is FYNNEI. The CDR3 has 13 residues. Trimming removed 7 bases at V and 3 bases at J, with 12 bases between. The CDR3 spells CASTGGRDYGYTF. The DNA for the CDR3 is TGTGCCAGCACGGGGGGTAGGGACTATGGCTACACCTTC.

V usage is TRBV5-1 and J usage is TRBJ1-4; maybe TRBD1 (5 bases). Germline V gives CDR1 SGHRS, CDR2 YFSETQ. CDR3 length: 15 amino acids. Trimming left V 0 bases short and J 4 bases short, with 10 bases between. CDR3 coding DNA: TGCGCCAGCAGCTTGGGAGCAGGGAGTAATGAAAAACTGTTTTTT. Translation: CASSLGAGSNEKLFF.